The 27 T cell receptor beta chains presented below share a single source sample, sequenced in a study of T cell repertoires in cytomegalovirus infection. Their antigens are not known. MiXCR, run by TCRdb on the reads, gives a single entry per CDR3 protein. The sample shows around 900,000 distinct CDR3 sequences, 31% of them seen only once. The specimen was cultured CD8+ T cells from PBMCs, collected from culture after CMV antigen stimulation. These receptors all come from a human donor in good health (CMV status not recorded). Some clones in this sample may be carry-over from other donors' samples.

The V gene is TRBV20-1, the J gene TRBJ2-2; 7 bases line up with TRBD1. The V and J ends lost 6 bases and 1 base, in that order; junction bases with no gene match: 2. This CDR3 region has 13 residues. The germline CDR1 and CDR2 sequences are DFQATT and SNEGSKA (reference sequence). The CDR3 reads CSAWTGNTGELFF. The CDR3 DNA is TGCAGTGCCTGGACAGGGAACACCGGGGAGCTGTTTTTT.

The chain links TRBV11-2 to TRBJ2-1, with 7 nucleotides matching TRBD2. The junction had 3 bases not matched to a gene; V was cut back by 3 bases and J by 4 bases. This CDR3 spans 14 amino acids. Per the germline V gene, CDR1 is SGHAT and CDR2 is FQNNGV. The CDR3 bases are TGTGCCAGCAGCTTGCTAGCGGTATACAATGAGCAGTTCTTC. Its translation is CASSLLAVYNEQFF.

This clonotype was seen ten or more times. The chain couples TRBV11-2 to TRBJ2-1; 11 bases align to TRBD1. The V and J ends lost 5 bases and 8 bases, in that order; junction bases with no gene match: 5. The CDR3 runs to 14 residues. Germline values: CDR1 SGHAT, CDR2 FQNNGV. In DNA form, the CDR3 reads TGTGCCAGCAGCCCCGGGACAGGGGGTTATGAGCAGTTCTTC. It specifies CASSPGTGGYEQFF.

The V and J genes are TRBV23-1 and TRBJ1-4; possibly TRBD1 for D (5 bases). TRBV23-1 qualifies as an ORF whose function is uncertain. V lost 10 bases and J lost 1, with 19 bases in between. This CDR3 spans 16 amino acids. CDR3 bases: TGCGCCACCCCCCGGGGGAGGGACGAAACTAATGAAAAACTGTTTTTT. This encodes CATPRGRDETNEKLFF.

Ten or more counts support this clonotype. V gene TRBV7-2 combines with J gene TRBJ1-5, with D unresolved. Germline CDR1 reads SGHTA; CDR2 reads FQGNSA. The CDR3 totals 17 residues. The V end was cut by 6 bases, the J end by 0 bases, with 18 bases between. The CDR3 loop is CASSPRADWGSNQPQHF. CDR3 in DNA: TGTGCCAGCAGTCCCCGGGCCGACTGGGGTAGCAATCAGCCCCAGCATTTT.

This clonotype occurred a few times. The V gene is TRBV4-1, the J gene TRBJ2-7; D not certain. Germline CDR1 is MGHRA and CDR2 is YSYEKL. The V and J ends lost 0 bases and 4 bases respectively, with 13 bases between them. CDR3 length: 15 amino acids. The CDR3 DNA follows: TGCGCCAGCAGCCAAGATCCCAGCTTCCCTTACGAGCAGTACTTC. Amino acids: CASSQDPSFPYEQYF.

This clonotype has a handful of counts. The rearrangement joins TRBV19 to TRBJ2-6, with unresolved D. CDR3 size: 13 residues. Deletions cut 5 bases from V and 5 bases from J, with 7 bases between. From germline, CDR1 is LNHDA and CDR2 SQIVND (reference sequence). The CDR3 DNA sequence: TGTGCCAGTAGTCTCGTTCGGGCCAACGTCCTGACTTTC. Protein: CASSLVRANVLTF.

A few counts support this clonotype. The chain combines TRBV20-1 with TRBJ2-4; possibly TRBD1 or TRBD2 for D (6 bases each). Trimming stripped 4 bases from V and 5 bases from J, with 18 bases between. This CDR3 region has 15 residues. CDR1 and CDR2 (germline): DFQATT, SNEGSKA (reference sequence). CDR3 loop: CSANGARDTQNIQYF. CDR3 nucleotides: TGCAGTGCTAATGGAGCGCGGGACACCCAAAACATTCAGTACTTC.

This chain links TRBV6-6 with TRBJ2-5, with 7 nucleotides matching TRBD2. This CDR3 region has 14 residues. The V gene's germline CDR1 is MNHNY and CDR2 SVGAGI (reference sequence). V shed 6 bases and J 3 bases; nucleotides not matched to a gene: 7. The CDR3 DNA reads as TGTGCCAGCAGAGCTAAGGGGAGGGAAGAGACCCAGTACTTC. Amino acid sequence: CASRAKGREETQYF.

In its sample, this clonotype was seen a few times. V gene TRBV7-9 combines with J gene TRBJ2-7; TRBD1 matches 7 bases. Germline V gene lookup returns CDR1 SEHNR and CDR2 FQNEAQ (reference sequence). V gave up 5 bases and J gave up 2 bases; unmatched junction bases: 6. The CDR3 covers 14 residues. The CDR3, as DNA: TGTGCCAGCAGCCCCTCAAGGGGGCCCTACGAGCAGTACGTC. The encoded protein is CASSPSRGPYEQYV.

V usage is TRBV7-6 and J usage is TRBJ1-1; TRBD1 might be the D (5 bases). The CDR3 sequence is 17 residues long. Trimming took off 5 bases at V and 2 bases at J, with 21 bases between the two ends. Germline CDR1 SGHVS, CDR2 FNYEAQ. This CDR3 is CASSLTISGHSNTEAFF. DNA for the CDR3: TGTGCCAGCAGCCTAACTATTTCCGGACATAGCAACACTGAAGCTTTCTTT.

This chain joins TRBV19 and TRBJ1-5; the match to TRBD1 covers 8 bases. The J segment lost 5 bases and the V segment lost 3 bases, leaving 6 bases of the junction unmatched. Germline V gene sequence: CDR1 LNHDA, CDR2 SQIVND (reference sequence). This CDR3 contains 15 residues. CDR3 in amino acids: CASSIFDRGDQPQHF. The CDR3 DNA follows: TGTGCCAGTAGTATTTTCGACAGGGGAGATCAGCCCCAGCATTTT.

This clonotype was counted between two and nine times. For the CDR3, the DNA is TGTGCCAGCAGTTTATCACGACGCGGGGTGGAGACCCAGTACTTC. Translating gives CASSLSRRGVETQYF. The chain uses TRBV27 and TRBJ2-5; maybe TRBD2 (6 bases). Germline values: CDR1 MNHEY, CDR2 SMNVEV (reference sequence). The CDR3 covers 15 residues. Trimming cost V 0 bases and J 5 bases, with 13 bases left between them.

The chain employs TRBV4-3 and TRBJ1-2, with D tentatively TRBD1 (5 bases). Per germline, CDR1 LGHNA and CDR2 YSLEER. CDR3 size: 15 residues. V lost 1 base to trimming and J lost 7 bases, with 16 bases between them. The DNA for the CDR3 is TGCGCCAGCAGCCAAGGGAGGCGGGCAGGGAGTGGCTACACCTTC. Translation: CASSQGRRAGSGYTF.

This clonotype turned up a few times. The chain uses TRBV4-1 and TRBJ1-5; no reliable D call. V was cut by 0 bases and J by 7 bases, with 10 bases left in between. The CDR3 covers 14 residues. Germline assignment: CDR1 MGHRA and CDR2 YSYEKL. The CDR3 nucleotides read TGCGCCAGCAGCCAAGAATCAGGATGGCAGCCCCAGCATTTT. It is translated as CASSQESGWQPQHF.

This clonotype was observed many times. The chain combines TRBV4-1 with TRBJ1-1; 9 bases align to TRBD1. The CDR3 is 14 amino acids. V lost 5 bases to trimming and J lost 1 base; unmatched junction nucleotides: 2. Per germline, CDR1 MGHRA and CDR2 YSYEKL. CDR3 region: CASSGQGTNTEAFF. CDR3 DNA: TGCGCCAGCAGCGGACAGGGGACGAACACTGAAGCTTTCTTT.

This clonotype was observed many times. The chain joins TRBV6-1 to TRBJ2-3, with TRBD1 as a possible D gene (5 bases). V lost 6 bases, J lost 3 bases, and 16 bases lay in between. The CDR3 is made up of 15 amino acids. Germline V gives CDR1 MNHNS, CDR2 SASEGT. CDR3 sequence (DNA): TGTGCCAGCAGCCTATACGCAGGGCGGACAGATACGCAGTATTTT. Translation gives CASSLYAGRTDTQYF.

CDR3 residues: CASSPQGIPANYGYTF. CDR3 bases: TGTGCCAGCTCACCACAGGGGATACCAGCTAACTATGGCTACACCTTC. The chain has TRBV18 and TRBJ1-2, with D possibly matching TRBD1 (5 bases). The CDR3 loop spans 16 amino acids. The ends were cut back, 1 base at V and 0 bases at J, with 12 bases in the middle. Germline V gives CDR1 KGHSH, CDR2 LQKENI.

The chain couples TRBV19 to TRBJ1-5; no clear D. The germline CDR1 and CDR2 sequences are LNHDA and SQIVND (reference sequence). This CDR3 has 15 residues. V was cut by 7 bases and J by 2 bases, with 15 bases left in between. CDR3 nucleotide sequence: TGTGCCAGTATCCCGACCCGGGAGGGCAATCAGCCCCAGCATTTT. It codes for CASIPTREGNQPQHF.

The V and J genes are TRBV24-1 and TRBJ2-3; a possible D gene is TRBD2 (5 bases). Germline V gene sequence: CDR1 KGHDR, CDR2 SFDVKD. The V end was cut by 3 bases, the J end by 0 bases, with 9 bases between. CDR3 length equals 15 residues. CDR3 sequence reads: CATSDPGSSTDTQYF. CDR3 DNA: TGTGCCACCAGTGATCCGGGATCTAGCACAGATACGCAGTATTTT.

This clonotype appeared once. At one boundary the junction diverges from the germline segment, which might be a read error. The chain carries TRBV7-2 and TRBJ2-1, with D tentatively TRBD1 or TRBD2 (5 bases each). CDR1 and CDR2 (germline): SGHTA, FQGNSA. The CDR3 is 14 amino acids. The CDR3 sequence: CASLPGRSPNELFF. The CDR3 coding sequence is TGTGCCAGCCTTCCGGGACGATCCCCCAATGAGCTGTTCTTC.

This clonotype appeared a few times. This rearrangement joins TRBV9 to TRBJ2-6; D unclear. V was cut by 4 bases and J by 2 bases, with 13 bases left in between. Per the germline V gene, CDR1 is SGDLS and CDR2 is YYNGEE. This CDR3 spans 16 amino acids. In DNA, the CDR3 is TGTGCCAGCAGCCTTAATACCAAAGCTGGGGCCAACGTCCTGACTTTC. It codes for CASSLNTKAGANVLTF.

The V and J genes are TRBV4-1 and TRBJ2-3; 8 positions match TRBD2. CDR1 MGHRA and CDR2 YSYEKL come from the germline V gene. The junction had 5 bases not matched to a gene; V was cut back by 0 bases and J by 0 bases. CDR3 length equals 17 residues. The CDR3 loop is CASSQDAAGVSTDTQYF. Here the CDR3 DNA reads TGCGCCAGCAGCCAAGACGCAGCGGGGGTTAGCACAGATACGCAGTATTTT.

V usage is TRBV12-3 or TRBV12-4 and J usage is TRBJ2-2; D not certain. CDR3 length: 14 residues. With 2 bases removed from V and 3 bases from J, the gap between germline ends came to 7 bases. The CDR3 protein is CASSLYRYTGELFF. Written as DNA, the CDR3 is TGTGCCAGCAGTTTATACCGATACACCGGGGAGCTGTTTTTT.

Only a few counts were recorded for this clonotype. This chain connects TRBV6-1 to TRBJ2-7, with D tentatively TRBD1 or TRBD2 (5 bases each). Germline assignment: CDR1 MNHNS and CDR2 SASEGT. V lost 4 bases and J lost 3, with 16 bases in between. This CDR3 has 15 residues. CDR3: CASSALKGRDYEQYF. The CDR3 DNA sequence: TGTGCCAGCAGTGCCCTTAAGGGACGGGACTACGAGCAGTACTTC.

The V and J genes are TRBV19 and TRBJ2-7, with a weak D call TRBD2 (5 bases). CDR1 and CDR2 (germline): LNHDA, SQIVND (reference sequence). The CDR3 sequence is 14 residues long. The V end lost 2 bases, the J end lost 4 bases, and 12 bases lay between the germline ends. In DNA, the CDR3 is TGTGCCAGTAGTATAACAAGCAGAGGGTACGAGCAGTACTTC. Translating gives CASSITSRGYEQYF.

This clonotype was recorded once. This chain connects TRBV19 to TRBJ2-7; D is possibly TRBD1 (5 bases). Germline loops: CDR1 LNHDA, CDR2 SQIVND (reference sequence). The ends were cut back, 4 bases at V and 0 bases at J, with 10 bases in the middle. The CDR3 runs 14 residues. The CDR3 spells CASSNTGNSYEQYF. In nucleotides, the CDR3 is TGTGCCAGTAGTAACACAGGTAACTCCTACGAGCAGTACTTC.